This T cell receptor beta chain was profiled in a study of T cell responses to AZD1222 COVID-19 vaccine. Study outcomes and limitations: The sample set comprised mostly white British donors with more females, and clonal diversity was possibly underestimated.

Turning to this clone: The antigen is unknown.

Germline V gene sequence: CDR1 SGHRS, CDR2 YFSETQ. V gave up 4 bases and J gave up 8 bases, with 21 bases separating them. The CDR3 runs to 15 residues. The table came from immunoSEQ multiplex PCR; TCRdb's copy has only in-frame clones and leaves some out. The table records approximately 100,000 clones, roughly nine tenths of them present only once. The chain combines TRBV5-1 with TRBJ1-1; D is undetermined. The TCR sequence derives from an adult in good health. The sample here was peripheral blood, taken on day 0 of AZD1222 vaccination. Written as DNA, the CDR3 is TGCGCCAGCAGCCAGGACCGGGGAGGTCTAGGCGAAGCTTTCTTT. This translates into CASSQDRGGLGEAFF. The whole variable domain, remainder taken from reference TRBV5-1 and TRBJ1-1, is KAGVTQTPRYLIKTRGQQVTLSCSPISGHRSVSWYQQTPGQGLQFLFEYFSETQRNKGNFPGRFSGRQFSNSRSEMNVSTLELGDSALYLCASSQDRGGLGEAFFGQGTRLTVV.